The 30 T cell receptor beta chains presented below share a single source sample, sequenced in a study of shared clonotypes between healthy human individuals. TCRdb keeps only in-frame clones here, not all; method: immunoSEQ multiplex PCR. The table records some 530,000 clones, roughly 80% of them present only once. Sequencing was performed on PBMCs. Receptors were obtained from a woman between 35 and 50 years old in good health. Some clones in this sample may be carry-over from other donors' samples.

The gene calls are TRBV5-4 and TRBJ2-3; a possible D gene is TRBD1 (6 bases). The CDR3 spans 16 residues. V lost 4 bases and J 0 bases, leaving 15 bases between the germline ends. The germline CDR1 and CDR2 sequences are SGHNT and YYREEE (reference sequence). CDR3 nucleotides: TGTGCCAGCAGCCCTGGACAGCTGACTAGCACAGATACGCAGTATTTT. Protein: CASSPGQLTSTDTQYF.

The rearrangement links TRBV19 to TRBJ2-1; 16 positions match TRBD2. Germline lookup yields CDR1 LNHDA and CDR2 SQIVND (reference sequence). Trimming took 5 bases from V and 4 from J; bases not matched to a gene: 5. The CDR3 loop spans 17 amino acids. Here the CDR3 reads CASSPGLAGGGYNEQFF. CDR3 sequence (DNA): TGTGCCAGTAGTCCGGGACTAGCGGGAGGGGGGTACAATGAGCAGTTCTTC.

The CDR3 sequence is CASRLAGGPGDTQYF. CDR3 nucleotides: TGTGCCAGCCGACTAGCGGGAGGGCCAGGAGATACGCAGTATTTT. V is TRBV7-2 and J is TRBJ2-3, with 14 bases aligning to TRBD2. Germline V CDR1 and CDR2: SGHTA, FQGNSA. Losses at the gene ends were 8 bases for V and 5 bases for J; bases not matched to a gene: 6. There are 15 residues in the CDR3.

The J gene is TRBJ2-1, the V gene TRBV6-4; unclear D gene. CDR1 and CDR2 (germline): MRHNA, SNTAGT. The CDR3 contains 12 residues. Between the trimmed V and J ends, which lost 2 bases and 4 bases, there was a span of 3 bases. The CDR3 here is CASSDEYNEQFF. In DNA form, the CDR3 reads TGTGCCAGCAGTGACGAATACAATGAGCAGTTCTTC.

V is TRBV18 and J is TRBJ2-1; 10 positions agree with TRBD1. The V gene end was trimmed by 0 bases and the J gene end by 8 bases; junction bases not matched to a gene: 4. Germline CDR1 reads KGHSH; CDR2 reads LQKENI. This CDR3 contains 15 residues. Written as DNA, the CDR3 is TGTGCCAGCTCACCACCGGGACAGGGGATCGATGAGCAGTTCTTC. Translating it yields CASSPPGQGIDEQFF.

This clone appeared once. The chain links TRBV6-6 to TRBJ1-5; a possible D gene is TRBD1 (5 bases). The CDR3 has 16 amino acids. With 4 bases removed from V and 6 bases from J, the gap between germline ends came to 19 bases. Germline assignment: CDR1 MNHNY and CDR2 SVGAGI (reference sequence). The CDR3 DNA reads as TGTGCCAGCAGTTCCTACACAGGAACCCAAGGTCAGCCCCAGCATTTT. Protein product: CASSSYTGTQGQPQHF.

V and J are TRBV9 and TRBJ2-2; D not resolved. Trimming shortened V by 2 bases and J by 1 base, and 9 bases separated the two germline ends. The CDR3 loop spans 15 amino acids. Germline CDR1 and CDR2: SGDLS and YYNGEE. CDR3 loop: CASSVVHQNTGELFF. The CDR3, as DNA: TGTGCCAGCAGCGTTGTACACCAGAACACCGGGGAGCTGTTTTTT.

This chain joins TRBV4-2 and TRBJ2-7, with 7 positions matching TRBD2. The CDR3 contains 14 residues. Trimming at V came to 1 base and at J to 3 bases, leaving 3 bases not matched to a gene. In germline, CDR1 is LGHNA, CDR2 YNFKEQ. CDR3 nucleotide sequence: TGTGCCAGCAGCCAAGGGGACTATGGCTACGAGCAGTACTTC. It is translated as CASSQGDYGYEQYF.

In DNA, the CDR3 is TGTGCCAGCAGCGAAATAGGAGCAGGAGACTTCGTCTTATTGACCTTC. It specifies CASSEIGAGDFVLLTF. The V call is TRBV7-9, the J call TRBJ1-2; D ambiguous. From germline, CDR1 is SEHNR and CDR2 FQNEAQ (reference sequence). The CDR3 spans 16 residues. The V end lost 5 bases, the J end lost 14 bases, and 30 bases lay between the germline ends.

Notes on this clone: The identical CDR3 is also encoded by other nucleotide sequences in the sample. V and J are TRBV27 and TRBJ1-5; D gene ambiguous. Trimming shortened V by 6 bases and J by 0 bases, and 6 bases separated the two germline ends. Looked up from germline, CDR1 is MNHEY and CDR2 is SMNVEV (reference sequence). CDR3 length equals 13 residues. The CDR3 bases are TGTGCCAGCAGCCGGTATAGCAATCAGCCCCAGCATTTT. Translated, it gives CASSRYSNQPQHF.

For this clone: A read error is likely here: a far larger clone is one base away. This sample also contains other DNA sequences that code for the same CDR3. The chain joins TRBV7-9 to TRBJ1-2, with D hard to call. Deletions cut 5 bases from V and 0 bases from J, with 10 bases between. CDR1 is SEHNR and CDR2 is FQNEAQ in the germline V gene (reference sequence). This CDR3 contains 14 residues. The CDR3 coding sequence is TGTGCCAGCAGCCACGCTGTTTCTAACTATGGCTACACCTTC. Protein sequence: CASSHAVSNYGYTF.

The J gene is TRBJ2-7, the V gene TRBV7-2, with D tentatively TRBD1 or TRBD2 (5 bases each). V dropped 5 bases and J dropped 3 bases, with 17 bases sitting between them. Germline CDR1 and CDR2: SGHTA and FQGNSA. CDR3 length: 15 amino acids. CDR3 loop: CASSRLARELYEQYF. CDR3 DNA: TGTGCCAGCAGCCGCCTGGCCAGGGAGCTCTACGAGCAGTACTTC.

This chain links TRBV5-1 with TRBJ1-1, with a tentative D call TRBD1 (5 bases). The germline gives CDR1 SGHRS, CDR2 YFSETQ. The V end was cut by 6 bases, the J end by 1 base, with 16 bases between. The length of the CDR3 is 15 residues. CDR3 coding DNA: TGCGCCAGCACCCTTGGGGCCAGCACGAACACTGAAGCTTTCTTT. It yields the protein CASTLGASTNTEAFF.

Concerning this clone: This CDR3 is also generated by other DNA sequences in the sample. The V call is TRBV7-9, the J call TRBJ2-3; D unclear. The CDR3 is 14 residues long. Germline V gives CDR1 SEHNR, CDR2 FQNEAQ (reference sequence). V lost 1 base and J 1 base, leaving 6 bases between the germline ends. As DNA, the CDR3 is TGTGCCAGCAGCTTAGTGGTGGGCACAGATACGCAGTATTTT. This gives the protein CASSLVVGTDTQYF.

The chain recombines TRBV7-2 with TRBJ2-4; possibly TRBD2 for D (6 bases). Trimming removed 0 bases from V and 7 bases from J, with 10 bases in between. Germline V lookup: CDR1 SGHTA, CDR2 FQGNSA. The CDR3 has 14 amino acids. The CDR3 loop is CASSLAEGANIQYF. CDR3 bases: TGTGCCAGCAGCTTAGCGGAGGGCGCGAACATTCAGTACTTC.

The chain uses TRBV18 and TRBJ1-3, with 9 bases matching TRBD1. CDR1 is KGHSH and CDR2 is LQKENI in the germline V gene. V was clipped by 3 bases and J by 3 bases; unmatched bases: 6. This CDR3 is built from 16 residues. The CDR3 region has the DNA TGTGCCAGCTCACCGGGACAGGGTTTAGTTGGAAACACCATATATTTT. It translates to CASSPGQGLVGNTIYF.

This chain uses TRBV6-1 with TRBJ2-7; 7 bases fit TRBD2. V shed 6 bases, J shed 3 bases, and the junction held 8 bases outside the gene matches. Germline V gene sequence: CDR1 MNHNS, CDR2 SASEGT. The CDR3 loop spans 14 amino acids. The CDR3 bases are TGTGCCAGCAGAATGGGACTACAATTCTACGAGCAGTACTTC. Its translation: CASRMGLQFYEQYF.

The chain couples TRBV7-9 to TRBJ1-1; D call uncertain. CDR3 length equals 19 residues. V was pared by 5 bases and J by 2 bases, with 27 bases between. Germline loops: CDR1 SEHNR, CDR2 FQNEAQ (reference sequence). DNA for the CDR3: TGTGCCAGCAGCACCTCTGGCCCAAATGTCCGGGTTTTCAACACTGAAGCTTTCTTT. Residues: CASSTSGPNVRVFNTEAFF.

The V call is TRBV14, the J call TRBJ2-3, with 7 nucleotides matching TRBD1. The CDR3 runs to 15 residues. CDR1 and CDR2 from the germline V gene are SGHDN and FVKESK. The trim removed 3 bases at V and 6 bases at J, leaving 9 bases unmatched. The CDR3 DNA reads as TGTGCCAGCAGCCAGGACAGGACCCCCGTGGATACGCAGTATTTT. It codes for CASSQDRTPVDTQYF.

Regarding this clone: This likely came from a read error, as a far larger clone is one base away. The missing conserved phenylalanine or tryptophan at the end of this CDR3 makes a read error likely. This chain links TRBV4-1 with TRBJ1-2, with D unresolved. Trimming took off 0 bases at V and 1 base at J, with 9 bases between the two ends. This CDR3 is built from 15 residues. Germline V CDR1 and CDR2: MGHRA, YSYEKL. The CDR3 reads CASSQDLHLNYGYTL. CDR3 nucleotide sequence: TGCGCCAGCAGCCAAGATCTTCACCTTAACTATGGCTACACCCTC.

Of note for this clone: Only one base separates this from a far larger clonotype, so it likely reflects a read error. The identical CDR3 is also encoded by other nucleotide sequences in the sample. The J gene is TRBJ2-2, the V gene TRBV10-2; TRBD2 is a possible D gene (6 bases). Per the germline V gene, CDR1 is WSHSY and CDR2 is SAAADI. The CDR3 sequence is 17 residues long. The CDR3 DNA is TGCGCTAGCATTATTGGGGGGTTGAGGGCAACATCCGGGGAGCTGTTTTTT. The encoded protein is CASIIGGLRATSGELFF.

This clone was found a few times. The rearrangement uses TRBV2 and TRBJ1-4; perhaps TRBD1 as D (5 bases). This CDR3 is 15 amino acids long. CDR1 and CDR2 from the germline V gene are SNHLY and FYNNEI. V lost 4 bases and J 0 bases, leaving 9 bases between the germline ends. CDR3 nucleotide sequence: TGTGCCAGCAGTGTAGCAGGGACAACTAATGAAAAACTGTTTTTT. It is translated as CASSVAGTTNEKLFF.

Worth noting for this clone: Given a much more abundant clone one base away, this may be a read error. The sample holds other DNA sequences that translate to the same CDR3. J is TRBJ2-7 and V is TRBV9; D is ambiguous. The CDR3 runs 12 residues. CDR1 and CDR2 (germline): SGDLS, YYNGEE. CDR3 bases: TGTGCCAGCAGCGTAGGTTCCTACGAGCAATACTTC. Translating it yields CASSVGSYEQYF.

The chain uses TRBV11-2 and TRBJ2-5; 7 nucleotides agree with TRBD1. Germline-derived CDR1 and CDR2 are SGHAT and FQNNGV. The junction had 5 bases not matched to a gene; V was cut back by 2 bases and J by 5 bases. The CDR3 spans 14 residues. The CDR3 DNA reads TGTGCCAGCAGCTTACGAACAGGGGTGGAGACCCAGTACTTC. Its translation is CASSLRTGVETQYF.

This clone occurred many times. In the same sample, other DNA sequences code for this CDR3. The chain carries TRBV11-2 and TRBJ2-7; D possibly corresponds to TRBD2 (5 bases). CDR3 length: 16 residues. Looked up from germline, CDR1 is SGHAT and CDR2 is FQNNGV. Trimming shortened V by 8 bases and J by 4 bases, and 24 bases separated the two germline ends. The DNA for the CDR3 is TGTGCCAGCGGGCTGGGGTTGGGAGAGCCTCCATACGAGCAGTACTTC. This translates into CASGLGLGEPPYEQYF.

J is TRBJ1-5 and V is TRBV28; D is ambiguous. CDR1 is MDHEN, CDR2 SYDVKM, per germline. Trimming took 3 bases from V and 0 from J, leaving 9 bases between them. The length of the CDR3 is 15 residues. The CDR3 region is CASSFYGVSNQPQHF. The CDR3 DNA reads TGTGCCAGCAGTTTTTACGGAGTTAGCAATCAGCCCCAGCATTTT.

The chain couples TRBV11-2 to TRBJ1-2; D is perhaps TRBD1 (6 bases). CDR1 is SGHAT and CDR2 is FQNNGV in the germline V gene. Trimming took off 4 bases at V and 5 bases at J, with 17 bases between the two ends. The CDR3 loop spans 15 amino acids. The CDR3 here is CASSSTRVGGYGYTF. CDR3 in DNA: TGTGCCAGCAGCTCTACGAGGGTAGGGGGATATGGCTACACCTTC.

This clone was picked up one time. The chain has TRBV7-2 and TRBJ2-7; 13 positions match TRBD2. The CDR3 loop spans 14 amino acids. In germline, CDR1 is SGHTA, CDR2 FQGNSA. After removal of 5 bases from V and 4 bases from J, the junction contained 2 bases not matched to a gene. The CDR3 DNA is TGTGCCAGCAGCCCGACTAGCGGGAGGTACGAGCAGTACTTC. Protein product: CASSPTSGRYEQYF.

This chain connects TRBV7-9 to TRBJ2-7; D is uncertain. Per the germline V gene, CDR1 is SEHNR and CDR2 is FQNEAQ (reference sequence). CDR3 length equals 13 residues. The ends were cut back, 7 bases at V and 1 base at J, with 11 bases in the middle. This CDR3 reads CASTLGSSYEQYF. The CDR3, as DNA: TGTGCCAGCACCCTAGGATCATCCTACGAGCAGTACTTC.

CDR3 in DNA: TGTGCCAGCAGTTTGATATCCGGGACGATGAACACTGAAGCTTTCTTT. Translating gives CASSLISGTMNTEAFF. The chain combines TRBV28 with TRBJ1-1; a weak D match, TRBD1 (5 bases). V was shortened by 3 bases and J by 0 bases, with 14 bases between the two germline ends. CDR1 is MDHEN and CDR2 is SYDVKM in the germline V gene. The CDR3 runs to 16 residues.